This record covers a single TCR beta chain. This sample was included in a study of blood T cells in healthy people across ages. Alongside a J-beta primer mix, a sample-barcoded 5' primer served in a second PCR lasting roughly 7 to 11 cycles. A template-switch adaptor containing 12 random nucleotides labeled each cDNA molecule. Sequencing yielded, for each sample, at least 3 million paired-end reads carrying CDR3. A single record per CDR3 protein comes from TCRdb applying MiXCR to the 5' RACE reads. This sample has roughly 1.4 million distinct CDR3 sequences; roughly 64% occur once, and the top ten carry 6.5% to 8.5%. Per the germline V gene, CDR1 is MNHNY and CDR2 is SVGAGI (reference sequence). CDR3 length: 15 residues.

The TCR sequence derives from a man aged 18 to 29 in good health. Input material: blood. This chain uses TRBV6-6 with TRBJ2-4; a possible D gene is TRBD2 (5 bases). The end of the DNA is better explained by TRBJ2-7, so the J call may be wrong. CDR3 nucleotide sequence: TGTGCCAGCAGTTACTCCACCGGGGACTCCTACGAGCAGTACTTC. Its translation is CASSYSTGDSYEQYF.